A single sample is the source of the 18 T cell receptor beta chains below, sequenced in a study of T cells expressing NK-cell markers. No DNA is given; TCRdb re-called the 5' RACE reads and lists each CDR3 protein once. The table lists 550,000 to 600,000 distinct CDR3 sequences. The sample taken for sequencing was blood T cells: a sorted CD56 or NKG2C T cell subset, CD4+ or CD8+ T cells, or bulk PBMC T cells (not recorded which). The receptors here all came from a man aged 18 to 30 in good health.

V and J are TRBV12-3 or TRBV12-4 and TRBJ1-5; TCRdb lists TRBD1, though no DNA is available to test this call. This CDR3 has 16 residues. The CDR3 reads CASSLGLQGNNQPQHF.

CDR3 sequence reads: CASSFSRRVRETQYF. The V gene is TRBV7-2, the J gene TRBJ2-5; absent DNA, TCRdb's TRBD1 call cannot be checked. CDR3 size: 15 residues. Germline CDR1 and CDR2: SGHTA and FQGNSA. Filled out from reference TRBV7-2 and TRBJ2-5, the complete variable domain reads GAGVSQSPSNKVTEKGKDVELRCDPISGHTALYWYRQSLGQGLEFLIYFQGNSAPDKSGLPSDRFSAERTGGSVSTLTIQRTQQEDSAVYLCASSFSRRVRETQYFGPGTRLLVL.

The chain combines TRBV3-1 with TRBJ2-7; TCRdb's D gene call, TRBD2, goes unchecked for lack of DNA. The CDR3 totals 17 residues. Germline V gene sequence: CDR1 LGHDT, CDR2 YNNKEL (reference sequence). CDR3: CASSQARLARSSYEQYF.

The chain links TRBV12-3 or TRBV12-4 to TRBJ2-7; there is no DNA to check the TCRdb D call of TRBD1. CDR3 length: 16 residues. CDR3 sequence: CASSPGGGRRSYEQYF.

This chain uses TRBV30 with TRBJ2-1; no DNA is available, so the TRBD2 call from TCRdb remains unchecked. Germline loops: CDR1 GTSNPN, CDR2 SVGIG (reference sequence). The CDR3 extends over 13 amino acids. The CDR3 loop reads CASASGRITEQFF.

The chain employs TRBV7-2 and TRBJ2-3. The CDR3 is 15 amino acids. Germline V lookup: CDR1 SGHTA, CDR2 FQGNSA. The CDR3 spells CASSLGGGSGDTQYF.

The chain combines TRBV11-2 with TRBJ2-1; no DNA is available, so the TRBD1 call from TCRdb remains unchecked. CDR3 length equals 16 residues. Germline V lookup: CDR1 SGHAT, CDR2 FQNNGV. The CDR3 reads CASSPRVWGAGNEQFF.

The rearrangement uses TRBV20-1 and TRBJ2-1; TCRdb's D call of TRBD1 is untestable without DNA. CDR1 is DFQATT and CDR2 is SNEGSKA in the germline V gene (reference sequence). CDR3 length equals 12 residues. CDR3 sequence reads: CSAQRAADEQFF.

This sequence joins TRBV27 and TRBJ2-7; TCRdb's assignment of TRBD2 cannot be checked, as there is no DNA. The CDR3 has 15 amino acids. Germline lookup yields CDR1 MNHEY and CDR2 SMNVEV (reference sequence). The CDR3: CASRGRTRGSYEQYF.

The rearrangement links TRBV20-1 to TRBJ1-2; TCRdb proposes TRBD1, but this gene call is untestable without DNA. The CDR3 is 14 residues long. The germline gives CDR1 DFQATT, CDR2 SNEGSKA (reference sequence). The CDR3 region is CSAREGGRSYGYTF.

This chain connects TRBV2 to TRBJ2-1; the D call of TRBD1 rests on TCRdb alone, since no DNA is present to check it. The CDR3 length is 13 residues. CDR1 and CDR2 (germline): SNHLY, FYNNEI. The CDR3 sequence: CASSEEIQGEQFF.

The rearrangement uses TRBV7-6 and TRBJ2-1; TCRdb indicates TRBD1, and absent DNA this call remains unverified. The CDR3 length is 16 residues. CDR1 is SGHVS and CDR2 is FNYEAQ in the germline V gene. The CDR3 reads CASSSPLTWGNNEQFF.

The chain is built from TRBV5-1 and TRBJ2-3; the D call from TCRdb, TRBD2, cannot be confirmed without DNA. CDR3 length: 17 amino acids. Germline V lookup: CDR1 SGHRS, CDR2 YFSETQ. CDR3 loop: CASSPRTSSQLTDTQYF.

The rearrangement joins TRBV10-3 to TRBJ2-1; TCRdb's D call, TRBD2, is unchecked because there is no DNA. Germline V lookup: CDR1 ENHRY, CDR2 SYGVKD. The CDR3 extends over 13 amino acids. The CDR3 sequence is CAITSGRGNEQFF.

The V gene is TRBV12-3 or TRBV12-4, the J gene TRBJ2-1. The CDR3 sequence is 14 residues long. CDR3: CASSPRGVYNEQFF.

The V call is TRBV6-1, the J call TRBJ1-2. Germline V lookup: CDR1 MNHNS, CDR2 SASEGT. The CDR3 spans 14 residues. The CDR3 loop is CASSEGEESYGYTF.

The chain recombines TRBV12-3 or TRBV12-4 with TRBJ1-3. CDR3 length: 14 residues. CDR3 loop: CASRAYETGNTIYF.

This rearrangement joins TRBV20-1 to TRBJ2-5; TCRdb designates TRBD2, a call that cannot be tested without DNA. CDR1 and CDR2 (germline): DFQATT, SNEGSKA (reference sequence). The CDR3 contains 15 residues. CDR3 loop: CSARRDLQTGETQYF.